The entry below describes one T cell receptor (beta chain). The CDR3 has 15 residues. With 4 bases removed from V and 0 bases from J, the gap between germline ends came to 14 bases. Germline V gene data show CDR1 as SGHRS and CDR2 as YFSETQ. Assay: immunoSEQ multiplex PCR; the TCRdb copy retains only in-frame clones and omits some. The sample has approximately 90,000 clones, around nine tenths seen once. The sample is drawn from a study of T cell responses to AZD1222 COVID-19 vaccine. The rearrangement uses TRBV5-1 and TRBJ2-7; either TRBD1 or TRBD2 may fit D (5 bases each). The sample consisted of peripheral blood, taken on day 0 of AZD1222 vaccination. This clonotype was obtained from an adult in good health. CDR3 protein: CASSTTGTASYEQYF. The CDR3 DNA reads TGCGCCAGCAGCACAACCGGGACGGCCTCCTACGAGCAGTACTTC.